The clone carrying this TCR beta chain was detected only once. The sample belongs to a study of cytomegalovirus exposure and HLA in healthy donors. After removal of 2 bases from V and 4 bases from J, the junction contained 11 bases not matched to a gene. Germline values: CDR1 SGHRS, CDR2 YFSETQ. The CDR3 covers 16 residues. Vbeta (60) and Jbeta (13) primers were used in the PCR. Clones were read by immunoSEQ multiplex PCR, and TCRdb kept only the in-frame ones, dropping some. Of 180,000 or so clones listed, less than 90% are singletons. The chain carries TRBV5-1 and TRBJ2-7, with TRBD1 matching over 8 bases. The sequenced sample consisted of PBMCs. The source of this sequence is a woman in her forties or fifties in good health and CMV-seropositive. The DNA of the CDR3 is TGCGCCAGCAGCTTCATCCACCCAGGGGGCCGATACGAGCAGTACTTC. It yields the protein CASSFIHPGGRYEQYF. Filled out from reference TRBV5-1 and TRBJ2-7, the complete variable domain reads KAGVTQTPRYLIKTRGQQVTLSCSPISGHRSVSWYQQTPGQGLQFLFEYFSETQRNKGNFPGRFSGRQFSNSRSEMNVSTLELGDSALYLCASSFIHPGGRYEQYFGPGTRLTVT.